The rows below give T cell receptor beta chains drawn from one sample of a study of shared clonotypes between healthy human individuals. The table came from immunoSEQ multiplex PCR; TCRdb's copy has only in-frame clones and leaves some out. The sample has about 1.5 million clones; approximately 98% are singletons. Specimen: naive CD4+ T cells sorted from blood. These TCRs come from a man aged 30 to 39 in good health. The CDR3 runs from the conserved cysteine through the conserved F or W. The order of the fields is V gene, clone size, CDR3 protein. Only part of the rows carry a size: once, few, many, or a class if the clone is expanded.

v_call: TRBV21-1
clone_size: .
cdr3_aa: CASSKFGESNQPQHF

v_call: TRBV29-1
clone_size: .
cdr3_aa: CSAVSSYTQYF

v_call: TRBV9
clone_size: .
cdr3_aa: CASSMGQTHQPQHF

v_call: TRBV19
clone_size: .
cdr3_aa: CASNPSGRGHNEQFF

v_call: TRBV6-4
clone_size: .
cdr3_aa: CASSEGGGNNQPQHF

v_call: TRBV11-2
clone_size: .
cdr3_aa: CASSLTSGSYNEQFF

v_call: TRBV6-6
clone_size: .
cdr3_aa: CASSYAPALNTEAFF

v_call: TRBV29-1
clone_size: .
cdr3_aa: CSVPAGRAYEQYF

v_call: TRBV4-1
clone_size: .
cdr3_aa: CASSQGLQGLYEQYF

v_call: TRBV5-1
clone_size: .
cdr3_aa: CASSPQGYNEQFF

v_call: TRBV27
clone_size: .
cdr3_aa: CASSISHGELFF

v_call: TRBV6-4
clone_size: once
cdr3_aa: CASSAGTGREQFF

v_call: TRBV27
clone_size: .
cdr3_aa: CASSTRTSGKVNEQYF

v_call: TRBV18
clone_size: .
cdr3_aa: CASSPGSGRKFF

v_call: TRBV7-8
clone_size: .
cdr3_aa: CASSFRIAGSSYEQYF

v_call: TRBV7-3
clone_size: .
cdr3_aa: CASSFPTGELFF

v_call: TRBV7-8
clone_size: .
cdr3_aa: CASSPQGNYGYTF

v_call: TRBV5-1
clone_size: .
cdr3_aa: CASSLRNTLYQETQYF

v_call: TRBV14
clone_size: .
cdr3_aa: CASSQVANTGELFF

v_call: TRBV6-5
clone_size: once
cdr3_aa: CASRRGEFFGEQYF

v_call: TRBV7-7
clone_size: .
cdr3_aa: CASSLGENYEQYF

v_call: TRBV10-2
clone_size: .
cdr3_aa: CASFLGSGANVLTF

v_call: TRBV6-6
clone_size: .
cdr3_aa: CASSYSSTENIQYF

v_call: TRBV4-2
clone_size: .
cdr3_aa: CASSTQAAGGYNEQFF

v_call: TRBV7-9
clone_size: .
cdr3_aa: CASSSKIQGAPLGANVLTF

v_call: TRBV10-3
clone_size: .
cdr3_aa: CAIKVEYSYNEQFF

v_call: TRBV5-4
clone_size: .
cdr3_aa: CASSPGLAGSSYNEQFF

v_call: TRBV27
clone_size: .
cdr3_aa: CASSGRGTGGASGRHEQYF

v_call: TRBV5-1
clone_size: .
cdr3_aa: CASSLSLSEWSYNEQFF

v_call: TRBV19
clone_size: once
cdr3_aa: CASTTRPSGNTIYF

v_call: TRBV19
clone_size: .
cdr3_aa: CASSIGRQGGNTIYF

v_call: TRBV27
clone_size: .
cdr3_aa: CASSPRRLAGAPDTQYF

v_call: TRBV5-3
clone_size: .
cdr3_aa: CARSSAAGDRNQPQHF